This TCR beta chain was recovered during a study of blood T cell repertoires in COVID-19. In this sample, this clone turned up a few times. The table came from immunoSEQ multiplex PCR; TCRdb's copy has only in-frame clones and leaves some out. The sample records more than 90,000 clones, about two thirds being singletons. Germline V gene data show CDR1 as LNHDA and CDR2 as SQIVND (reference sequence). Between the trimmed V and J ends, which lost 5 bases and 1 base, there was a span of 21 bases. There are 18 residues in the CDR3. This clonotype was sampled from a woman aged 60 to 75 in a cohort sampled during active or convalescent COVID-19. The V and J genes are TRBV19 and TRBJ1-5; perhaps TRBD1 as D (6 bases). Sequenced input: peripheral blood. The CDR3 DNA follows: TGTGCCAGTAGTTACCTGGACAGCGGTACGGGCAGCAATCAGCCCCAGCATTTT. Protein: CASSYLDSGTGSNQPQHF.